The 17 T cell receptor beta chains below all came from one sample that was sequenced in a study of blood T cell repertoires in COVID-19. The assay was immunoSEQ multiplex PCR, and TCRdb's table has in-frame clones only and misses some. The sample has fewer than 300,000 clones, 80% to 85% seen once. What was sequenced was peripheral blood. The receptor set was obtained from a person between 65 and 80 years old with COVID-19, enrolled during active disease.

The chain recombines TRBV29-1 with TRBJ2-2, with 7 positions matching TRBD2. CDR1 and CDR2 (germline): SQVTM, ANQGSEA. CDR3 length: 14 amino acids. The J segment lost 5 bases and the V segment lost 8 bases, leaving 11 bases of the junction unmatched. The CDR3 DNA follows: TGCAGCTCACGGGGGGTGGGCGGTACCGGGGAGCTGTTTTTT. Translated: CSSRGVGGTGELFF.

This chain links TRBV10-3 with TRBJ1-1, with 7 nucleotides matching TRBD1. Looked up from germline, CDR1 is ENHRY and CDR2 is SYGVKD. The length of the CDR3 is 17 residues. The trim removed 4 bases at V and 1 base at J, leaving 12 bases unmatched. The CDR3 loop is CAISGRDSRSGNTEAFF. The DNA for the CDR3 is TGTGCCATCAGTGGGCGGGACAGCAGATCAGGGAACACTGAAGCTTTCTTT.

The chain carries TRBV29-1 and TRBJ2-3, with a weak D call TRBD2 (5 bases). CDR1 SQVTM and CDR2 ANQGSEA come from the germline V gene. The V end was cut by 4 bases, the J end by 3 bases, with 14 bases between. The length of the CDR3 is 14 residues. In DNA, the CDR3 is TGCAGCGTTGGGTCCGGGATGGGGACAGATACGCAGTATTTT. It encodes CSVGSGMGTDTQYF.

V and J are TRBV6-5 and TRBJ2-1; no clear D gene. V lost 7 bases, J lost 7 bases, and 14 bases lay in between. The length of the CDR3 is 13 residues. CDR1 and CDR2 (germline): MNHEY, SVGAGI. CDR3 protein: CASTGPVSNEQFF. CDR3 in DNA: TGTGCCAGCACGGGTCCGGTCAGTAATGAGCAGTTCTTC.

As DNA, the CDR3 is TGTGCCAGCAGCTTAAGAGGACAGTCAAACACTGAAGCTTTCTTT. This encodes CASSLRGQSNTEAFF. This chain joins TRBV7-9 and TRBJ1-1; a possible D gene is TRBD1 (6 bases). Trimming took off 2 bases at V and 2 bases at J, with 12 bases between the two ends. The CDR3 loop spans 15 amino acids. Looked up from germline, CDR1 is SEHNR and CDR2 is FQNEAQ (reference sequence).

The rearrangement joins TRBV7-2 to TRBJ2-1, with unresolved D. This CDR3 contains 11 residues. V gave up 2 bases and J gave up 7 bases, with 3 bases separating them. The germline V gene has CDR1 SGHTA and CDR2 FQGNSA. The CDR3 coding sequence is TGTGCCAGCAGCTTAATAAATGAGCAGTTCTTC. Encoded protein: CASSLINEQFF.

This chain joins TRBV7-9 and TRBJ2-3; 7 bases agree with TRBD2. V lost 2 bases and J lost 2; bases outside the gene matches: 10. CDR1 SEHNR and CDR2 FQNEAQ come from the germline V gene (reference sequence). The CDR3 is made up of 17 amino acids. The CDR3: CASSLLGRGRITDTQYF. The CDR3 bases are TGTGCCAGCAGCTTATTGGGACGCGGGAGAATCACAGATACGCAGTATTTT.

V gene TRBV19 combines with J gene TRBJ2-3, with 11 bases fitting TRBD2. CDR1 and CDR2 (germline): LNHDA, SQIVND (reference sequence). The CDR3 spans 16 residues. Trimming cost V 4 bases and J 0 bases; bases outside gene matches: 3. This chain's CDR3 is CASSTRLAGSTDTQYF. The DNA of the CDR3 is TGTGCCAGTAGTACGCGACTAGCGGGGAGCACAGATACGCAGTATTTT.

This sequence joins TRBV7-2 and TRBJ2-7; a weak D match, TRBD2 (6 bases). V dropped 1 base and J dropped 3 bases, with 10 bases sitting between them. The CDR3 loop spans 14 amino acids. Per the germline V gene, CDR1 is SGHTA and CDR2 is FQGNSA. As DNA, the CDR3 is TGTGCCAGCAGCTTAGTCGGGAGTGTCTACGAGCAGTACTTC. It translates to CASSLVGSVYEQYF.

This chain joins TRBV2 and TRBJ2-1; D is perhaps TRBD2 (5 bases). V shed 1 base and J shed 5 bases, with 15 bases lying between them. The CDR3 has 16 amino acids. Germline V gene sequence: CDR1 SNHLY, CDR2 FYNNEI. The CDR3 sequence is CASSEGLVGGHNEQFF. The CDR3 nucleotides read TGTGCCAGCAGTGAAGGGCTCGTCGGAGGCCACAATGAGCAGTTCTTC.

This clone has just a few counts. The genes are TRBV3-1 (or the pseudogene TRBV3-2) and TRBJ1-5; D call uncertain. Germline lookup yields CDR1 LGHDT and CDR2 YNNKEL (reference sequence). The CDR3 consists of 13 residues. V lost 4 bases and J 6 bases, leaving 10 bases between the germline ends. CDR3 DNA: TGTGCCAGCAGCCGACAAAGTGCTCAGCCCCAGCATTTT. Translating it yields CASSRQSAQPQHF.

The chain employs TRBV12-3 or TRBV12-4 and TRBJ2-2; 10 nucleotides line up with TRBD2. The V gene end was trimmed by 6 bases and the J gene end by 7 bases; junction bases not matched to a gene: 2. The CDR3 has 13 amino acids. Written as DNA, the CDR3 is TGTGCCAGCAGGGGACTAGCGATCGGGGAGCTGTTTTTT. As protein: CASRGLAIGELFF.

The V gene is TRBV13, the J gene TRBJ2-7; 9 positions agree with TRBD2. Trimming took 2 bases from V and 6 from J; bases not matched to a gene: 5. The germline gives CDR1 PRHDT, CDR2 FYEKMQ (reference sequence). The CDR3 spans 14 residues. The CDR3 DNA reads TGTGCCAGCAGCTTAAGTAGCGGGAGCAGCGAGCAGTACTTC. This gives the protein CASSLSSGSSEQYF.

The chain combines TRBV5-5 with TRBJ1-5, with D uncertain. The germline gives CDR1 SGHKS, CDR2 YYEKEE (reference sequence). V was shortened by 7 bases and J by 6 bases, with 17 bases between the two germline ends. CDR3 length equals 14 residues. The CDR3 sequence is CASGRWGEGQPQHF. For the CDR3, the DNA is TGTGCCAGCGGGCGGTGGGGAGAAGGTCAGCCCCAGCATTTT.

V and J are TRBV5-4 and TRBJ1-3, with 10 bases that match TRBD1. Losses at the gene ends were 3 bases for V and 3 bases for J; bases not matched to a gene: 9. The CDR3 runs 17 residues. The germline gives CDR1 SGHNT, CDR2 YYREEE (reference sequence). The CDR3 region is CASSSYPGQGSGNTIYF. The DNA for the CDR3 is TGTGCCAGCAGCTCTTACCCGGGACAGGGGAGTGGAAACACCATATATTTT.

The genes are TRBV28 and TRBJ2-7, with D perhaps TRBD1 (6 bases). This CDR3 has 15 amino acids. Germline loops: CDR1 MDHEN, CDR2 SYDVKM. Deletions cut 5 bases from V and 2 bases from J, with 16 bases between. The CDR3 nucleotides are TGTGCCAGCAGTCTGATGCAGGGGCCTCCCTACGAGCAGTACTTC. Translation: CASSLMQGPPYEQYF.

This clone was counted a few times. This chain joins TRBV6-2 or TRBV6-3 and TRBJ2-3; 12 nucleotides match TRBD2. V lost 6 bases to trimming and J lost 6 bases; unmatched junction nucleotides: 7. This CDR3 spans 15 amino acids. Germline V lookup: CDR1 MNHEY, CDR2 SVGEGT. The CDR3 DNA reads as TGTGCCAGCAGCCCGACTAGCGGGGGTTTCGATACGCAGTATTTT. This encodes CASSPTSGGFDTQYF.